This T cell receptor beta chain derives from a study of CD8+CD57+ T cells in acquired aplastic anemia. Study at large: Sorted cells (CD4+ and CD8+) yielded DNA amounts that averaged around 3.5 ug. General study results and limits: A set of some 28 CD8+ CDR3 sequences was shared between patients and controls, and these sequences appeared highly expressed in patients.

V dropped 2 bases and J dropped 0 bases, with 8 bases sitting between them. The CDR3 is made up of 15 amino acids. CDR1 DFQATT and CDR2 SNEGSKA come from the germline V gene (reference sequence). TCR beta VDJ combinations and CDR3 sequences were profiled from genomic DNA. TCRdb processed the reads anew with MiXCR; each CDR3 protein has one entry. This table has some 150,000 distinct CDR3 sequences, around 50% appearing once. This clonotype was recorded at least ten times. Its antigen is unknown. All patients picked for sequencing had shown, by flow cytometry, an expansion of CD8+CD57+ cells. All patients had severe acquired aplastic anemia. Blood was sampled before the patients had received any therapy.

This clonotype originated in a human donor with aplastic anemia. The sequenced material came from sorted CD4+, CD8+, or CD8+CD57+ T cells (not recorded which) from PBMCs. V is TRBV20-1 and J is TRBJ2-6, with a possible D match to TRBD1 (5 bases). The CDR3 coding sequence is TGCAGTGCTAGAAACAGGAACTCTGGGGCCAACGTCCTGACTTTC. Protein product: CSARNRNSGANVLTF.